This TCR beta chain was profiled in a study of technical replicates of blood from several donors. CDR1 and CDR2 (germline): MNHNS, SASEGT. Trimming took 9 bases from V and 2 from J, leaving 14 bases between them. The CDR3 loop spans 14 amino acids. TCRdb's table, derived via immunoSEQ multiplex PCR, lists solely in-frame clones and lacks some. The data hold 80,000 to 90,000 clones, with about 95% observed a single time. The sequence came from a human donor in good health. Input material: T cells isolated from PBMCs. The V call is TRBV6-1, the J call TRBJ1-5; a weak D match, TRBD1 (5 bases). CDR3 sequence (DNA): TGTGCCAGTAGCGGCAGGGTGGGCAATCAGCCCCAGCATTTT. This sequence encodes CASSGRVGNQPQHF.